Below, 5 T cell receptor beta chains from the same sample are listed, as sequenced in a study of radiotherapy plus CTLA-4 blockade in lung cancer. Sequencing used immunoSEQ multiplex PCR; TCRdb keeps in-frame clones, though not all of them. The data hold 70,000 to 90,000 clones, with approximately 86% observed a single time. The input for sequencing was peripheral blood, taken from a patient treated with radiotherapy plus ipilimumab. The receptors stem from a human donor with non-small cell lung cancer who had stable disease on radiotherapy plus ipilimumab.

The chain joins TRBV7-9 to TRBJ1-4; D is ambiguous. Germline V CDR1 and CDR2: SEHNR, FQNEAQ (reference sequence). V lost 1 base, J lost 7 bases, and 10 bases lay in between. The CDR3 is 14 amino acids. Here the CDR3 DNA reads TGTGCCAGCAGCTTAGGGGGTGATCGTGAAAAACTGTTTTTT. Encoded protein: CASSLGGDREKLFF.

This chain uses TRBV5-1 with TRBJ2-2; D gene unclear. CDR3 size: 15 residues. Germline lookup yields CDR1 SGHRS and CDR2 YFSETQ. V shed 6 bases and J shed 7 bases, with 19 bases lying between them. CDR3 nucleotide sequence: TGCGCCAGCAACCTGGGCTCGGTGGGAAGCGGGGAGCTGTTTTTT. Translation: CASNLGSVGSGELFF.

The V and J genes are TRBV11-2 and TRBJ2-7, with D tentatively TRBD2 (5 bases). The V end was cut by 6 bases, the J end by 1 base, with 13 bases between. The CDR3 runs 14 residues. Germline V gene data show CDR1 as SGHAT and CDR2 as FQNNGV. CDR3 region: CASSPRTGSYEQYF. The CDR3 DNA sequence: TGTGCCAGCAGTCCTAGGACGGGGTCCTACGAGCAGTACTTC.

J is TRBJ2-7 and V is TRBV2; D is undetermined. This CDR3 has 13 amino acids. Per the germline V gene, CDR1 is SNHLY and CDR2 is FYNNEI. V lost 2 bases to trimming and J lost 4 bases, with 9 bases between them. This CDR3 is CASSERLGYEQYF. The DNA of the CDR3 is TGTGCCAGCAGTGAAAGGCTGGGGTACGAGCAGTACTTC.

A single count supports this clone. The rearrangement joins TRBV28 to TRBJ1-5, with D possibly being TRBD1 (5 bases). CDR3 length: 14 residues. CDR1 is MDHEN, CDR2 SYDVKM, per germline. V was cut by 3 bases and J by 7 bases, with 13 bases left in between. CDR3 sequence reads: CASSFQGYRQPQHF. DNA of the CDR3: TGTGCCAGCAGTTTTCAGGGATACAGGCAGCCCCAGCATTTT.